The rows below give T cell receptor beta chains drawn from one sample of a study of T cells after yellow fever vaccination. Via MiXCR, TCRdb re-called the 5' RACE reads, giving one row per CDR3 protein. The table shows some 320,000 distinct CDR3 sequences, with 3.5% to 5% occurring only once. The sample was PBMCs, taken 15 days after the yellow fever booster vaccination. The receptors were gathered from a man between 18 and 29 years old who received the YFV17D yellow fever vaccine. The CDR3 runs from the conserved cysteine through the conserved F or W. A D gene is named only where the DNA matches it firmly. Size is omitted from some rows. Given values are once, few, many or a class for expanded clones.

.	many	TRBJ1-1	TRBV6-5	CASSYTGSITEAFF	TGTGCCAGCAGTTACACCGGGTCCATCACTGAAGCTTTCTTT
.	few	TRBJ2-6	TRBV5-6	CASSPARAGANVLTF	TGTGCCAGCAGCCCGGCCAGGGCTGGGGCCAACGTCCTGACTTTC
TRBD2	many	TRBJ2-1	TRBV11-2	CASSFVAGVKNEQFF	TGTGCCAGCAGCTTCGTAGCGGGGGTAAAGAATGAGCAGTTCTTC
TRBD2	few	TRBJ2-1	TRBV7-3	CASSLLGLAGAGSYNEQFF	TGTGCCAGCAGCCTACTCGGACTAGCGGGGGCAGGATCCTACAATGAGCAGTTCTTC
.	many	TRBJ2-5	TRBV7-2	CASSRTSATETQYF	TGTGCCAGCAGCCGGACAAGCGCAACGGAGACCCAGTACTTC
TRBD2	.	TRBJ2-2	TRBV20-1	CSARDLLAGANTGELFF	TGCAGTGCTAGAGACCTTCTAGCGGGGGCGAACACCGGGGAGCTGTTTTTT
.	many	TRBJ1-4	TRBV7-2	CASSLGPPGMANEKLFF	TGTGCCAGCAGCTTAGGCCCCCCAGGAATGGCTAATGAAAAACTGTTTTTT
.	.	TRBJ1-4	TRBV9	CASSAGATNEKLFF	TGTGCCAGCAGCGCAGGTGCAACTAATGAAAAACTGTTTTTT
.	few	TRBJ2-7	TRBV11-2	CASSFLLDYGAYEQYF	TGTGCCAGCAGCTTCCTTCTCGACTACGGCGCTTACGAGCAGTACTTC
TRBD1	few	TRBJ2-3	TRBV23-1	CASNPPGQGDHKADTQYF	TGCGCCAGCAATCCCCCAGGACAGGGAGATCATAAGGCAGATACGCAGTATTTT
TRBD1	.	TRBJ1-1	TRBV5-1	CASSFMGQGLNTEAFF	TGCGCCAGCAGCTTTATGGGACAGGGGTTGAACACTGAAGCTTTCTTT
TRBD1	.	TRBJ1-2	TRBV14	CASSQGRGSHYGYTF	TGTGCCAGCAGCCAAGGCAGGGGGTCCCACTATGGCTACACCTTC
TRBD1	.	TRBJ1-1	TRBV10-3	CAASGTGNTEAFF	TGTGCCGCATCCGGGACAGGGAACACTGAAGCTTTCTTT
TRBD1	.	TRBJ1-1	TRBV7-2	CASSWDRGPTEAFF	TGTGCCAGCAGCTGGGACAGGGGCCCTACTGAAGCTTTCTTT
TRBD2	.	TRBJ2-3	TRBV6-1	CASSEARTRRPWYTQYF	TGTGCCAGCAGTGAAGCCCGGACTAGGCGTCCTTGGTATACGCAGTATTTT
.	many	TRBJ2-2	TRBV12-3/TRBV12-4	CASSLTRSTGELFF	TGTGCCAGCAGTTTAACTAGAAGCACCGGGGAGCTGTTTTTT
TRBD1	medium-sized	TRBJ2-5	TRBV5-6	CASSLGRGYETQYF	TGTGCCAGCAGCTTGGGCAGGGGGTATGAGACCCAGTACTTC
.	few	TRBJ1-5	TRBV7-2	CASSLSEGYSNQPQHF	TGTGCCAGCAGCTTATCAGAGGGGTATAGCAATCAGCCCCAGCATTTT
.	many	TRBJ2-1	TRBV6-2/TRBV6-3	CASSLWYEQFF	TGTGCCAGCAGCTTGTGGTATGAGCAGTTCTTC
.	few	TRBJ2-5	TRBV6-1	CASSEEAAGETQYF	TGTGCCAGCAGTGAAGAGGCGGCAGGGGAGACCCAGTACTTC
TRBD2	many	TRBJ2-3	TRBV6-4	CASKSGGAVADTQYF	TGTGCCAGCAAAAGCGGGGGGGCCGTGGCAGATACGCAGTATTTT
.	.	TRBJ1-3	TRBV7-2	CASSLVGSGGNTIYF	TGTGCCAGCAGCTTAGTAGGGTCTGGTGGAAACACCATATATTTT
TRBD1	few	TRBJ1-5	TRBV4-1	CASSEDRGYQPQHF	TGCGCCAGCAGCGAGGACAGGGGCTATCAGCCCCAGCATTTT
.	.	TRBJ2-6	TRBV29-1	CSVEWDNSGANVLTF	TGCAGCGTTGAGTGGGACAACTCTGGGGCCAACGTCCTGACTTTC
TRBD2	.	TRBJ2-1	TRBV7-3	CASSLGLAVYNEQFF	TGTGCCAGCAGCTTGGGACTAGCGGTCTACAATGAGCAGTTCTTC
.	many	TRBJ1-1	TRBV24-1	CATRGTNTEAFF	TGTGCCACCAGGGGTACAAACACTGAAGCTTTCTTT
.	few	TRBJ2-5	TRBV5-1	CASRSRPWGAETQYF	TGCGCCAGCCGGAGCCGTCCTTGGGGGGCGGAGACCCAGTACTTC
.	few	TRBJ2-6	TRBV5-1	CASSLDRSAPAGANVLTF	TGCGCCAGCAGCTTGGACCGCTCGGCTCCAGCAGGGGCCAACGTCCTGACTTTC
.	.	TRBJ1-4	TRBV5-1	CASSLEVQGGEKLFF	TGCGCCAGCAGCTTGGAGGTACAGGGTGGTGAAAAACTGTTTTTT
.	many	TRBJ1-2	TRBV5-1	CASSLVRAAREGYTF	TGCGCCAGCAGCTTGGTCCGCGCCGCGCGGGAAGGCTACACCTTC
TRBD1	few	TRBJ2-2	TRBV5-1	CASSSGQGSFTGELFF	TGCGCCAGCAGCTCGGGACAGGGAAGTTTCACCGGGGAGCTGTTTTTT
.	.	TRBJ2-7	TRBV4-3	CASSHTDRLDRHEQYF	TGCGCCAGCAGCCATACCGATCGACTAGATCGACACGAGCAGTACTTC
.	many	TRBJ1-6	TRBV10-3	CAIRGTRRDTDFYNSPLHF	TGTGCCATCAGGGGTACACGGCGGGACACCGATTTTTATAATTCACCCCTCCACTTT
.	many	TRBJ2-3	TRBV4-3	CASSREGFTDTQYF	TGCGCCAGCAGCCGCGAGGGGTTCACAGATACGCAGTATTTT
.	.	TRBJ2-1	TRBV29-1	CSVRRNEQFF	TGCAGCGTTAGGCGGAATGAGCAGTTCTTC
.	many	TRBJ2-5	TRBV20-1	CSASRAQETQYF	TGCAGTGCATCCAGGGCCCAAGAGACCCAGTACTTC
.	few	TRBJ1-2	TRBV5-1	CASSSTPGPDYGYTF	TGCGCCAGCAGCTCAACACCGGGCCCTGACTATGGCTACACCTTC
.	many	TRBJ2-6	TRBV6-1	CASNTWYSGANVLTF	TGTGCCAGCAATACCTGGTACTCTGGGGCCAACGTCCTGACTTTC
.	.	TRBJ2-7	TRBV5-5	CASSLGQDPYEQYF	TGTGCCAGCAGCTTGGGACAGGACCCCTACGAGCAGTACTTC
TRBD1	few	TRBJ1-5	TRBV7-2	CASSLGGQSDQPQHF	TGTGCCAGCAGCTTAGGGGGACAGTCGGATCAGCCCCAGCATTTT
.	.	TRBJ2-5	TRBV24-1	CATSDLRSGDMETQYF	TGTGCCACCAGTGATTTAAGATCAGGGGACATGGAGACCCAGTACTTC
.	.	TRBJ1-6	TRBV4-1	CASSQDLKAYNSPLHF	TGCGCCAGCAGCCAAGACTTGAAGGCCTATAATTCACCCCTCCACTTT
.	many	TRBJ2-5	TRBV5-1	CASSLAGFQETQYF	TGCGCCAGCAGCTTGGCTGGCTTCCAAGAGACCCAGTACTTC
.	few	TRBJ2-1	TRBV5-1	CASSLAPNQRNEQFF	TGCGCCAGCAGCTTGGCCCCGAACCAAAGGAATGAGCAGTTCTTC
.	many	TRBJ2-1	TRBV9	CASSVRRVSSYNEQFF	TGTGCCAGCAGCGTAAGAAGGGTAAGCTCCTACAATGAGCAGTTCTTC
.	.	TRBJ1-6	TRBV20-1	CSARAGRGVYNSPLHF	TGCAGTGCTAGAGCCGGCAGGGGAGTCTATAATTCACCCCTCCACTTT
.	many	TRBJ2-2	TRBV5-4	CASSLGQIRTGELFF	TGTGCCAGCAGCTTGGGACAGATAAGGACCGGGGAGCTGTTTTTT
.	few	TRBJ2-5	TRBV30	CAWSVPQITSQETQYF	TGTGCCTGGAGTGTACCACAGATAACCAGCCAAGAGACCCAGTACTTC
TRBD1	few	TRBJ1-2	TRBV7-2	CASRHEGAGLYGYTF	TGTGCCAGCAGACACGAGGGGGCGGGTCTCTATGGCTACACCTTC
TRBD1	few	TRBJ1-6	TRBV20-1	CSADNGRGLNNSPLHF	TGCAGTGCTGATAACGGCAGGGGGCTTAATAATTCACCCCTCCACTTT
.	many	TRBJ2-1	TRBV28	CASSQPSSVHEQFF	TGTGCCAGCAGCCAACCTAGTTCTGTCCATGAGCAGTTCTTC
.	.	TRBJ1-4	TRBV11-2	CASRDFEKLFF	TGTGCCAGCCGGGACTTTGAAAAACTGTTTTTT
.	many	TRBJ1-1	TRBV2	CASSEALNTEAFF	TGTGCCAGCAGTGAAGCATTGAACACTGAAGCTTTCTTT
.	many	TRBJ1-1	TRBV5-1	CASSFGPGYVPDTEAFF	TGCGCCAGCAGCTTTGGCCCGGGCTACGTCCCCGACACTGAAGCTTTCTTT
.	.	TRBJ2-3	TRBV5-1	CASSLALRVTDTQYF	TGCGCCAGCAGCTTGGCTTTGCGGGTCACAGATACGCAGTATTTT
.	few	TRBJ2-5	TRBV18	CASSPSPGGQTQYF	TGTGCCAGCTCACCATCCCCTGGGGGTCAGACCCAGTACTTC
TRBD1	few	TRBJ1-5	TRBV10-3	CAISSTGGNQPQHF	TGTGCCATCAGTTCTACAGGGGGCAATCAGCCCCAGCATTTT
.	many	TRBJ2-2	TRBV5-1	CASSFSRQDGELFF	TGCGCCAGCAGCTTTTCACGGCAAGACGGGGAGCTGTTTTTT
.	.	TRBJ2-5	TRBV6-4	CASSSPSGGRETQYF	TGTGCCAGCAGTTCCCCCTCCGGGGGGCGCGAGACCCAGTACTTC
TRBD1	many	TRBJ1-5	TRBV27	CASSPARTGGDQPQHF	TGTGCCAGCAGTCCGGCCCGGACAGGGGGCGATCAGCCCCAGCATTTT